The next 20 T cell receptor beta chains were all read from a single sample in a study of shared clonotypes between healthy human individuals. Using immunoSEQ multiplex PCR, the repertoire was profiled, and TCRdb retains in-frame clones only, with some absent. The sample holds about a million clones; 60% to 85% are singletons and the top ten take 0.7% to 0.95%. The sequenced material came from memory CD4+ T cells from PBMCs. Subset given: CD45RA-negative fraction. The receptor source for this set is a man aged 18 to 35 in good health. Some clones in this sample may be carry-over from other donors' samples.

Comments on this clone: At the DNA level, this CDR3 is encoded by other sequences in the same sample as well. The rearrangement links TRBV29-1 to TRBJ1-2; TRBD1 is a possible D gene (6 bases). The CDR3 has 12 residues. Trimming shortened V by 7 bases and J by 0 bases, and 9 bases separated the two germline ends. The germline CDR1 and CDR2 sequences are SQVTM and ANQGSEA. The CDR3 spells CSAGDTNYGYTF. CDR3 bases: TGCAGCGCGGGGGACACTAACTATGGCTACACCTTC.

The J gene is TRBJ2-2, the V gene TRBV6-5, with a weak D call TRBD1 (6 bases). V was shortened by 5 bases and J by 8 bases, with 12 bases between the two germline ends. Germline CDR1 reads MNHEY; CDR2 reads SVGAGI. The CDR3 covers 13 residues. CDR3 protein: CASSPNREGELFF. The CDR3 nucleotides read TGTGCCAGCAGTCCCAACAGGGAGGGGGAGCTGTTTTTT.

The sample holds a few counts of this clone. V and J are TRBV4-2 and TRBJ2-7, with TRBD2 matching 7 bases. The CDR3 totals 16 residues. Per the germline V gene, CDR1 is LGHNA and CDR2 is YNFKEQ. Trimming removed 0 bases from V and 7 bases from J; junction bases left unmatched: 12. CDR3 amino acids: CASSQDSWTPGGEQYF. The DNA for the CDR3 is TGTGCCAGCAGCCAAGATAGCTGGACCCCGGGGGGAGAGCAGTACTTC.

The rearrangement joins TRBV7-8 to TRBJ2-7; no clear D. This CDR3 is built from 15 residues. V gave up 1 base and J gave up 8 bases, with 18 bases separating them. Germline assignment: CDR1 SGHVS and CDR2 FQNEAQ. CDR3 in amino acids: CASSLGLSQLSQQYF. The CDR3 coding sequence is TGTGCCAGCAGCTTAGGATTATCCCAACTCTCTCAGCAGTACTTC.

The chain uses TRBV6-5 and TRBJ1-5, with D hard to call. Germline V gives CDR1 MNHEY, CDR2 SVGAGI. The germline V and J ends were trimmed by 5 bases and 0 bases, with 11 bases remaining between them. CDR3 length: 15 residues. The CDR3 DNA follows: TGTGCCAGCAGTCGCGGATACATTAGCAATCAGCCCCAGCATTTT. It translates to CASSRGYISNQPQHF.

To note about this clone: In the same sample, other DNA sequences code for this CDR3. DNA of the CDR3: TGTGCCAGCAGCTTGGCCGGCGCGAACACCGGGGAGCTGTTTTTT. Amino acid sequence: CASSLAGANTGELFF. V gene TRBV5-4 combines with J gene TRBJ2-2; D not resolved. Germline CDR1 SGHNT, CDR2 YYREEE (reference sequence). Trimming pared 0 bases from V and 0 bases from J, leaving 6 bases between. This CDR3 has 15 residues.

The rearrangement uses TRBV5-4 and TRBJ1-3; TRBD1 is a possible D gene (6 bases). Trimming took 0 bases from V and 4 from J, leaving 11 bases between them. The germline gives CDR1 SGHNT, CDR2 YYREEE (reference sequence). The length of the CDR3 is 15 residues. CDR3 sequence reads: CASSLGRGLGNTIYF. CDR3 sequence (DNA): TGTGCCAGCAGCTTGGGACGGGGGCTCGGAAACACCATATATTTT.

The rearrangement links TRBV28 to TRBJ1-1; 10 positions agree with TRBD1. V shed 4 bases, J shed 11 bases, and the junction held 7 bases outside the gene matches. The CDR3 runs to 13 residues. CDR1 MDHEN and CDR2 SYDVKM come from the germline V gene. In nucleotides, the CDR3 is TGTGCCAGCAGTTCGGGACAGGGGCGAAAGGCTTTCTTT. Translation: CASSSGQGRKAFF.

This clone has more than one count but fewer than ten. The V gene is TRBV11-3, the J gene TRBJ2-5, with 8 nucleotides matching TRBD1. Germline CDR1 SGHNT, CDR2 YENEEA. Germline trimming cut 6 bases from V and 4 bases from J; bases unmatched to any gene: 4. The CDR3 is 13 residues long. CDR3 protein: CASSYTGGETQYF. The CDR3 nucleotides are TGTGCCAGCAGTTACACAGGGGGAGAGACCCAGTACTTC.

The chain is built from TRBV2 and TRBJ1-2; D call uncertain. The CDR3 runs 13 residues. V lost 6 bases to trimming and J lost 1 base, with 9 bases between them. Germline V gives CDR1 SNHLY, CDR2 FYNNEI. The CDR3 protein is CASSTHLNYGYTF. The DNA for the CDR3 is TGTGCCAGCAGCACACACCTTAACTATGGCTACACCTTC. The whole variable domain, remainder taken from reference TRBV2 and TRBJ1-2, is EPEVTQTPSHQVTQMGQEVILRCVPISNHLYFYWYRQILGQKVEFLVSFYNNEISEKSEIFDDQFSVERPDGSNFTLKIRSTKLEDSAMYFCASSTHLNYGYTFGSGTRLTVV.

This chain joins TRBV5-1 and TRBJ2-3, with D perhaps matching TRBD2 (6 bases). CDR1 is SGHRS and CDR2 is YFSETQ in the germline V gene. V shed 0 bases and J shed 5 bases, with 13 bases lying between them. The CDR3 runs to 15 residues. The CDR3 sequence: CASSLAPGVEDTQYF. Written as DNA, the CDR3 is TGCGCCAGCAGCTTGGCACCGGGAGTGGAAGATACGCAGTATTTT.

The chain uses TRBV19 and TRBJ2-1; D gene ambiguous. The CDR3 sequence is 15 residues long. Trimming pared 5 bases from V and 3 bases from J, leaving 14 bases between. The germline gives CDR1 LNHDA, CDR2 SQIVND (reference sequence). CDR3 bases: TGTGCCAGTAGTCCCTCCGCCAACCTCTACAATGAGCAGTTCTTC. It yields the protein CASSPSANLYNEQFF.

CDR3 in amino acids: CATSRDTRGSPLHF. In DNA form, the CDR3 reads TGTGCCACCAGCAGAGATACCCGTGGGTCACCCCTCCACTTT. V gene TRBV15 combines with J gene TRBJ1-6; no clear D. The germline V and J ends were trimmed by 0 bases and 10 bases, with 10 bases remaining between them. The CDR3 totals 14 residues. Germline V CDR1 and CDR2: LNHNV, YYDKDF (reference sequence).

This chain links TRBV18 with TRBJ1-2; D call uncertain. With 4 bases removed from V and 7 bases from J, the gap between germline ends came to 10 bases. This CDR3 region has 12 residues. The germline V gene encodes CDR1 KGHSH and CDR2 LQKENI. In nucleotides, the CDR3 is TGTGCCAGCTCACTCCCCTTGGGTGGCTACACCTTC. This encodes CASSLPLGGYTF.

The rearrangement joins TRBV7-8 to TRBJ1-3; the D is unclear. V gave up 1 base and J gave up 4 bases, with 8 bases separating them. Germline loops: CDR1 SGHVS, CDR2 FQNEAQ. This CDR3 region has 14 residues. The CDR3 region is CASSLGQGGNTIYF. CDR3 bases: TGTGCCAGCAGCTTAGGACAAGGCGGAAACACCATATATTTT.

The V gene is TRBV27, the J gene TRBJ1-5; 8 nucleotides agree with TRBD1. Trimming cost V 3 bases and J 7 bases; bases outside gene matches: 5. The CDR3 is 14 residues long. The germline V gene has CDR1 MNHEY and CDR2 SMNVEV (reference sequence). CDR3 residues: CASSFAGGEQPQHF. The CDR3 DNA reads as TGTGCCAGCAGTTTCGCAGGGGGCGAGCAGCCCCAGCATTTT.

The count of this clone is one. This rearrangement joins TRBV5-5 to TRBJ1-5, with D tentatively TRBD1 (5 bases). The CDR3 is 14 amino acids. V shed 4 bases and J shed 8 bases, with 16 bases lying between them. Germline lookup yields CDR1 SGHKS and CDR2 YYEKEE (reference sequence). The CDR3 bases are TGTGCCAGCAGCCAGGGCCGTCTGACGGAGCCCCAGCATTTT. Translation: CASSQGRLTEPQHF.

This clone was counted at least ten times. The rearrangement joins TRBV15 to TRBJ2-7; TRBD2 matches at 8 bases. The CDR3 consists of 16 residues. J was trimmed by 5 bases and V by 2 bases; bases with no gene match: 11. CDR1 is LNHNV, CDR2 YYDKDF, per germline (reference sequence). The CDR3 is CATSRYTSGGRNEQYF. The CDR3 bases are TGTGCCACCAGCAGATATACTAGCGGCGGGCGGAACGAGCAGTACTTC.

The V call is TRBV27, the J call TRBJ2-5; TRBD2 agrees at 11 bases. Germline V gene data show CDR1 as MNHEY and CDR2 as SMNVEV (reference sequence). The CDR3 is made up of 17 amino acids. V shed 4 bases, J shed 4 bases, and the junction held 11 bases outside the gene matches. The CDR3 loop reads CASSSRRPTSGIETQYF. The CDR3 DNA sequence: TGTGCCAGCAGTTCCCGCCGCCCGACTAGCGGGATAGAGACCCAGTACTTC.

This clone was observed a single time. The J gene is TRBJ2-3, the V gene TRBV20-1; D is possibly TRBD2 (6 bases). Germline V gives CDR1 DFQATT, CDR2 SNEGSKA (reference sequence). This CDR3 is 11 amino acids long. This CDR3 is CRAAGPDTQYF. CDR3 sequence (DNA): TGCAGGGCGGCGGGGCCAGATACGCAGTATTTT.